One sample yielded the 10 T cell receptor beta chains listed below, sequenced in a study of blood T cell repertoires in COVID-19. Libraries were prepared by immunoSEQ multiplex PCR; TCRdb keeps only in-frame clonotypes and omits some of them. The sample consists of around 120,000 clones, more than 60% of them appearing once. The sample comprised peripheral blood. These receptors were obtained from a woman aged 65 to 85 with acute or convalescent COVID-19.

The rearrangement uses TRBV29-1 and TRBJ2-1; D is possibly TRBD2 (6 bases). CDR1 and CDR2 from the germline V gene are SQVTM and ANQGSEA. The CDR3 spans 14 residues. Trimming pared 2 bases from V and 5 bases from J, leaving 13 bases between. CDR3 in amino acids: CSVEWWGDHNEQFF. The CDR3 bases are TGCAGCGTTGAATGGTGGGGGGACCACAATGAGCAGTTCTTC.

The chain combines TRBV30 with TRBJ1-2, with unresolved D. The V and J ends lost 0 bases and 2 bases respectively, with 13 bases between them. The germline CDR1 and CDR2 sequences are GTSNPN and SVGIG (reference sequence). The length of the CDR3 is 15 residues. CDR3 loop: CAWSVTQNGNYGYTF. The CDR3 DNA follows: TGTGCCTGGAGTGTTACGCAGAATGGCAACTATGGCTACACCTTC.

This sequence joins TRBV11-2 and TRBJ1-6, with D perhaps matching TRBD1 (5 bases). CDR1 is SGHAT and CDR2 is FQNNGV in the germline V gene. This CDR3 is 15 amino acids long. Trimming removed 7 bases at V and 0 bases at J, with 10 bases between. The CDR3 here is CASTPDSSYNSPLHF. Written as DNA, the CDR3 is TGTGCCAGCACCCCTGACAGCTCCTATAATTCACCCCTCCACTTT.

This clone came up many times. The DNA of the CDR3 is TGTGCCAGTAGTGAGCGGAACACTGAAGCTTTCTTT. Amino acids: CASSERNTEAFF. The J gene is TRBJ1-1, the V gene TRBV19; D remains unclear. The CDR3 has 12 amino acids. V was pared by 5 bases and J by 1 base, with 5 bases between. CDR1 is LNHDA, CDR2 SQIVND, per germline (reference sequence).

The chain has TRBV29-1 and TRBJ2-1, with TRBD2 matching over 9 bases. This CDR3 spans 15 amino acids. V trimming: 0 bases; J trimming: 6 bases; junction bases outside the gene matches: 6. Per the germline V gene, CDR1 is SQVTM and CDR2 is ANQGSEA. DNA for the CDR3: TGCAGCGTTGAAGATTTAGGCGGGAGGGTCAATGAGCAGTTCTTC. As protein: CSVEDLGGRVNEQFF.

The rearrangement joins TRBV5-6 to TRBJ2-3; 7 bases line up with TRBD2. From germline, CDR1 is SGHDT and CDR2 YYEEEE. This CDR3 is built from 16 residues. V lost 5 bases and J lost 4; bases outside the gene matches: 13. CDR3 region: CASRNRLAVGPDTQYF. The CDR3 DNA follows: TGTGCCAGCAGGAACCGACTAGCAGTGGGCCCAGATACGCAGTATTTT.

This rearrangement joins TRBV30 to TRBJ1-6; tentatively, D is TRBD1 (6 bases). The V and J ends lost 3 bases and 7 bases respectively, with 16 bases between them. Per germline, CDR1 GTSNPN and CDR2 SVGIG (reference sequence). The CDR3 runs 15 residues. CDR3 loop: CAWSISRTVNSPLHF. The CDR3 DNA sequence: TGTGCCTGGAGCATTTCTCGGACAGTAAATTCACCCCTCCACTTT. Complete variable domain (other parts from reference TRBV30 and TRBJ1-6): SQTIHQWPATLVQPVGSPLSLECTVEGTSNPNLYWYRQAAGRGLQLLFYSVGIGQISSEVPQNLSASRPQDRQFILSSKKLLLSDSGFYLCAWSISRTVNSPLHFGNGTRLTVT.

This chain uses TRBV10-2 with TRBJ2-7, with 9 bases fitting TRBD2. The germline CDR1 and CDR2 sequences are WSHSY and SAAADI. The CDR3 is made up of 15 amino acids. J was trimmed by 3 bases and V by 5 bases; bases with no gene match: 8. DNA for the CDR3: TGCGCCAGCAGTCTAGCGGGACCAAGGGACTACGAGCAGTACTTC. Protein: CASSLAGPRDYEQYF.

The CDR3 protein is CASSLEQGPEAFF. The CDR3 nucleotides are TGTGCCAGCAGCTTGGAGCAGGGCCCTGAAGCTTTCTTT. The chain couples TRBV5-8 to TRBJ1-1, with a tentative D call TRBD1 (5 bases). V lost 0 bases to trimming and J lost 6 bases, with 9 bases between them. Germline V lookup: CDR1 SGHTS, CDR2 YDEGEE. This CDR3 contains 13 residues.

The rearrangement uses TRBV4-1 and TRBJ1-1; D possibly corresponds to TRBD1 (5 bases). V was shortened by 4 bases and J by 6 bases, with 15 bases between the two germline ends. CDR1 and CDR2 (germline): MGHRA, YSYEKL. The CDR3 sequence is 14 residues long. The CDR3 loop is CASSRSQGNAEAFF. CDR3 nucleotides: TGCGCCAGCAGCCGCTCGCAGGGAAATGCTGAAGCTTTCTTT.